What follows are 14 T cell receptor beta chains derived from one specimen sequenced in a study of blood T cell repertoires in COVID-19. The assay was immunoSEQ multiplex PCR, and TCRdb's table has in-frame clones only and misses some. The sample gives some 130,000 clones, around 80% of which show up once; about 2% is in the top ten. The sequencing sample was made of peripheral blood. These receptors were collected from a man in his sixties or seventies with acute or convalescent COVID-19.

The V and J genes are TRBV5-4 and TRBJ2-3; D remains unclear. The CDR3 consists of 13 residues. V was cut by 0 bases and J by 4 bases, with 6 bases left in between. Germline V gives CDR1 SGHNT, CDR2 YYREEE (reference sequence). In nucleotides, the CDR3 is TGTGCCAGCAGCTTGGAAGTAGCAGATACGCAGTATTTT. Protein product: CASSLEVADTQYF.

This rearrangement joins TRBV6-5 to TRBJ1-1; no firm D call. The V gene's germline CDR1 is MNHEY and CDR2 SVGAGI. This CDR3 is built from 10 residues. V lost 6 bases, J lost 8 bases, and 7 bases lay in between. The CDR3 DNA follows: TGTGCCAGCAGCCTCGGGGAAGCTTTCTTT. It yields the protein CASSLGEAFF.

This chain uses TRBV19 with TRBJ1-5; a possible D gene is TRBD1 (6 bases). The CDR3 has 16 amino acids. Germline values: CDR1 LNHDA, CDR2 SQIVND (reference sequence). V shed 6 bases and J shed 0 bases, with 15 bases lying between them. CDR3 nucleotides: TGTGCCAGTAGCGTTCGGACAGATTATAGCAATCAGCCCCAGCATTTT. This codes for CASSVRTDYSNQPQHF.

The chain uses TRBV6-5 and TRBJ2-2; TRBD2 agrees at 7 bases. Germline V lookup: CDR1 MNHEY, CDR2 SVGAGI. The CDR3 extends over 15 amino acids. The V gene end was trimmed by 7 bases and the J gene end by 7 bases; junction bases not matched to a gene: 12. The CDR3 coding sequence is TGTGCCAGCAAAAACCGCGGGGGTGGTAACGGGGAGCTGTTTTTT. It encodes CASKNRGGGNGELFF.

This clone appeared a single time. The chain recombines TRBV5-5 with TRBJ1-2; TRBD1 aligns across 8 bases. The CDR3 covers 12 residues. CDR1 and CDR2 (germline): SGHKS, YYEKEE (reference sequence). V lost 0 bases, J lost 8 bases, and 0 bases stayed unmatched. The CDR3 bases are TGTGCCAGCAGCTTGGGACAGGGGGGCTACACCTTC. Amino acid sequence: CASSLGQGGYTF.

V gene TRBV5-1 combines with J gene TRBJ2-1, with 10 nucleotides matching TRBD2. V lost 0 bases to trimming and J lost 6 bases; unmatched junction nucleotides: 3. Germline CDR1 reads SGHRS; CDR2 reads YFSETQ. The CDR3 runs to 15 residues. CDR3 residues: CASSLVLAGSNEQFF. The CDR3 DNA sequence: TGCGCCAGCAGCTTGGTACTAGCGGGGTCCAATGAGCAGTTCTTC.

The rearrangement uses TRBV19 and TRBJ1-2; 7 nucleotides agree with TRBD1. The junction had 12 bases not matched to a gene; V was cut back by 10 bases and J by 4 bases. This CDR3 comprises 14 residues. CDR1 is LNHDA and CDR2 is SQIVND in the germline V gene (reference sequence). The CDR3 protein is CATADRANFYGYTF. The CDR3 DNA is TGTGCCACCGCCGACAGGGCCAATTTCTATGGCTACACCTTC.

The rearrangement links TRBV5-5 to TRBJ1-4, with 7 bases matching TRBD1. From germline, CDR1 is SGHKS and CDR2 YYEKEE (reference sequence). Trimming took 2 bases from V and 7 from J; bases not matched to a gene: 8. The CDR3 is made up of 15 amino acids. The CDR3 loop reads CASSFLVQGSEKLFF. The CDR3 DNA reads TGTGCCAGCAGCTTCTTAGTACAGGGGAGTGAAAAACTGTTTTTT.

V is TRBV19 and J is TRBJ1-2, with D hard to call. Trimming left V 6 bases short and J 2 bases short, with 13 bases between. Germline V gene lookup returns CDR1 LNHDA and CDR2 SQIVND (reference sequence). This CDR3 region has 14 residues. The CDR3 loop is CASRWRGGNYGYTF. DNA of the CDR3: TGTGCCAGTAGGTGGCGAGGCGGCAACTATGGCTACACCTTC.

The chain is built from TRBV6-5 and TRBJ2-1; tentatively, D is TRBD1 (6 bases). V gave up 0 bases and J gave up 5 bases, with 11 bases separating them. The CDR3 is 15 residues long. CDR1 and CDR2 from the germline V gene are MNHEY and SVGAGI. The DNA of the CDR3 is TGTGCCAGCAGTTACTCAGGACAGCCTCACAATGAGCAGTTCTTC. Protein sequence: CASSYSGQPHNEQFF.

The V gene is TRBV7-9, the J gene TRBJ2-3; 14 bases align to TRBD2. The V gene end was trimmed by 5 bases and the J gene end by 2 bases; junction bases not matched to a gene: 3. This CDR3 has 16 residues. The germline gives CDR1 SEHNR, CDR2 FQNEAQ (reference sequence). CDR3 loop: CASSTGLAGDTDTQYF. CDR3 in DNA: TGTGCCAGCAGCACGGGACTAGCGGGGGACACAGATACGCAGTATTTT. The full variable domain, rest sourced from reference TRBV7-9 and TRBJ2-3, is DTGVSQNPRHKITKRGQNVTFRCDPISEHNRLYWYRQTLGQGPEFLTYFQNEAQLEKSRLLSDRFSAERPKGSFSTLEIQRTEQGDSAMYLCASSTGLAGDTDTQYFGPGTRLTVL.

This clone was detected only once. The V gene is TRBV10-3, the J gene TRBJ2-7, with D perhaps TRBD2 (5 bases). Germline-derived CDR1 and CDR2 are ENHRY and SYGVKD. V lost 0 bases to trimming and J lost 6 bases, with 15 bases between them. The length of the CDR3 is 15 residues. CDR3 bases: TGTGCCATCAGTGAGTCGAGGGCGGGCCCCCTCGAGCAGTACTTC. It encodes CAISESRAGPLEQYF.

The rearrangement links TRBV11-2 to TRBJ1-2, with unresolved D. Per the germline V gene, CDR1 is SGHAT and CDR2 is FQNNGV. This CDR3 is 12 amino acids long. V dropped 6 bases and J dropped 3 bases, with 8 bases sitting between them. This CDR3 is CASSSNDYGYTF. CDR3 DNA sequence: TGTGCCAGCAGTAGCAACGACTATGGCTACACCTTC.

The chain joins TRBV5-1 to TRBJ1-4, with D unresolved. Trimming removed 5 bases at V and 0 bases at J, with 5 bases between. Germline-derived CDR1 and CDR2 are SGHRS and YFSETQ. The CDR3 extends over 13 amino acids. In DNA form, the CDR3 reads TGCGCCAGCAGATCAACAACTAATGAAAAACTGTTTTTT. It translates to CASRSTTNEKLFF.